This section outlines one T cell receptor (beta chain) sequence together with its context. The antigen remains undetermined. Germline CDR1 is SNHLY and CDR2 is FYNNEI. The CDR3 runs 16 residues. V was shortened by 6 bases and J by 5 bases, with 20 bases between the two germline ends. The sample originates from a study of cytomegalovirus exposure and HLA in healthy donors. General study points: Rare sequences made up most TCRs, while some public TCRs were found in many donors. According to the study, 150 to 200 TCR beta chains were cytomegalovirus-associated.

The PCR was carried out with 60 Vbeta primers and 13 Jbeta primers. Data came from immunoSEQ multiplex PCR; TCRdb stores just in-frame clones and leaves some out. The repertoire consists of some 80,000 clones, with approximately 67% occurring once and the leading ten covering 4% to 4.5%. Sequenced: PBMCs. The chain has TRBV2 and TRBJ1-5, with D perhaps TRBD1 (5 bases). This clonotype was obtained from a male donor in good health and CMV-seropositive. The DNA of the CDR3 is TGTGCCAGCAGCGGTGACAGAGTGGGCCGGGATCAGCCCCAGCATTTT. Residues: CASSGDRVGRDQPQHF. Full variable domain (remainder filled in from reference TRBV2 and TRBJ1-5): EPEVTQTPSHQVTQMGQEVILRCVPISNHLYFYWYRQILGQKVEFLVSFYNNEISEKSEIFDDQFSVERPDGSNFTLKIRSTKLEDSAMYFCASSGDRVGRDQPQHFGDGTRLSIL.